One TCR beta chain is described in this entry. Method: immunoSEQ multiplex PCR; TCRdb's copy keeps in-frame clones and lacks some. The repertoire includes roughly 67,000 clones, about 92% of them detected once, and more than 8.5% sits in the top ten. These data belong to a study of OX40 agonist ivuxolimab in advanced cancers. The CDR3 is made up of 15 amino acids. Per the germline V gene, CDR1 is SEHNR and CDR2 is FQNEAQ (reference sequence). The junction had 6 bases not matched to a gene; V was cut back by 5 bases and J by 1 base. The chain combines TRBV7-9 with TRBJ1-1; 8 bases agree with TRBD1. This TCR came from an adult with an advanced solid tumor such as melanoma, head and neck, liver or kidney cancer. The sample consisted of CD4+ or CD8+ T cells sorted from blood, taken in a trial of the OX40 agonist ivuxolimab. CDR3 in DNA: TGTGCCAGCAGCCACCCCGGGACAGGGAACACTGAAGCTTTCTTT. As protein: CASSHPGTGNTEAFF.